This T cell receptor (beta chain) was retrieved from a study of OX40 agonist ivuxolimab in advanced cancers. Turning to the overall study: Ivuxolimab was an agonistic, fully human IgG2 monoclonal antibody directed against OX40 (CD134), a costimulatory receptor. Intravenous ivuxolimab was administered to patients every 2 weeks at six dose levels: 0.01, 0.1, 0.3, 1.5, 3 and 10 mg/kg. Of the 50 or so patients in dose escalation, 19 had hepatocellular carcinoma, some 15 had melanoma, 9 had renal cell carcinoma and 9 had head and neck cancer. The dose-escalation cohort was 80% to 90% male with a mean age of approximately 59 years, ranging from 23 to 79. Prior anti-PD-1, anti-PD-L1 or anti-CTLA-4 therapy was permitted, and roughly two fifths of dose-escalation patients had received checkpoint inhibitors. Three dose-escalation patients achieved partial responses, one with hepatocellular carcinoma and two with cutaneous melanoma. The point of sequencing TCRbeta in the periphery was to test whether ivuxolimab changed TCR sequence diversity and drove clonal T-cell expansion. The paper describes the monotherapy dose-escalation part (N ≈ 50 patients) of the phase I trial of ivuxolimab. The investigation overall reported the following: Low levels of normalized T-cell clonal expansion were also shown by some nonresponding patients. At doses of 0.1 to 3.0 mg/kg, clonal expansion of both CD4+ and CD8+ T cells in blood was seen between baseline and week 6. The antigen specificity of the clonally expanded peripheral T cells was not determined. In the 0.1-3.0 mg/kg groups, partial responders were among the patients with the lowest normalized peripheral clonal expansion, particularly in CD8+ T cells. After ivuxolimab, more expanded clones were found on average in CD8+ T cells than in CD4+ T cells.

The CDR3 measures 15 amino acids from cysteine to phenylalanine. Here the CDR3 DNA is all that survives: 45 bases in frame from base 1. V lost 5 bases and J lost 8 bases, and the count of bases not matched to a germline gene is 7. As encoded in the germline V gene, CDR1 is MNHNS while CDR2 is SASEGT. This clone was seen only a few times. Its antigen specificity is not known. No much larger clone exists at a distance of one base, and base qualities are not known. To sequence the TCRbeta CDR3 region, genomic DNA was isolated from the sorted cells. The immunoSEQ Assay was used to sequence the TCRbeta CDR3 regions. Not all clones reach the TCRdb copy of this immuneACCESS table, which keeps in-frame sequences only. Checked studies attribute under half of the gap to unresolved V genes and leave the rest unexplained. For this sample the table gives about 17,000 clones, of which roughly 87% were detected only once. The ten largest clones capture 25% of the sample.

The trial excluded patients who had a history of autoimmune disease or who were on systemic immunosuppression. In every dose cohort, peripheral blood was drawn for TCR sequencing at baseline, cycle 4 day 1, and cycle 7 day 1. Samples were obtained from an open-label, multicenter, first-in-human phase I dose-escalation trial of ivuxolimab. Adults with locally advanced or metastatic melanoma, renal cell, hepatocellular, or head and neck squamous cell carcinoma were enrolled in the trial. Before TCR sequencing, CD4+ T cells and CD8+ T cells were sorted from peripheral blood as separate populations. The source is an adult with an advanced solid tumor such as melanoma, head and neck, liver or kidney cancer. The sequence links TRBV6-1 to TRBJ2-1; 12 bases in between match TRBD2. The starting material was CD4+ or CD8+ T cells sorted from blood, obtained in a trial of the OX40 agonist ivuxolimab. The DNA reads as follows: TGTGCCAGCAGTCTCCTAGCGGGGGGGTTGGATGAGCAGTTCTTC. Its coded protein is CASSLLAGGLDEQFF.